Shown below are 10 T cell receptor beta chains from a single sample sequenced in a study of technical replicates of blood from four donors. Sequenced by immunoSEQ multiplex PCR; TCRdb stores in-frame clones only, minus some. In the table there are tens of thousands of clones, around 95% of which are singletons. The specimen sequenced was T cells isolated from PBMCs. The receptors here all came from a human donor in good health.

The chain joins TRBV2 to TRBJ2-5; the match to TRBD2 covers 10 bases. CDR1 is SNHLY and CDR2 is FYNNEI in the germline V gene. The J segment lost 5 bases and the V segment lost 8 bases, leaving 11 bases of the junction unmatched. The CDR3 is 15 amino acids. The CDR3 is CASLAGGSNWETQYF. In DNA form, the CDR3 reads TGTGCCAGCTTAGCGGGAGGATCGAATTGGGAGACCCAGTACTTC.

The DNA for the CDR3 is TGCGCCAGCAGCTTGGTGGGGTCAGGGGGACGCGCAGTCGAAGCTTTCTTT. Amino acids: CASSLVGSGGRAVEAFF. The V call is TRBV5-1, the J call TRBJ1-1; 7 nucleotides agree with TRBD1. J lost 8 bases, V lost 0 bases, and 16 bases had no gene match. The germline V gene has CDR1 SGHRS and CDR2 YFSETQ. This CDR3 is 17 amino acids long.

This clone was picked up one time. The genes are TRBV2 and TRBJ2-2; TRBD2 is a possible D gene (6 bases). The CDR3 has 14 amino acids. Germline values: CDR1 SNHLY, CDR2 FYNNEI. Trimming removed 2 bases at V and 4 bases at J, with 8 bases between. For the CDR3, the DNA is TGTGCCAGCAGTGAACCGGGAGTCACCGGGGAGCTGTTTTTT. Translation gives CASSEPGVTGELFF.

CDR3 in amino acids: CASSEDRVGGYTF. The DNA of the CDR3 is TGTGCCAGTAGTGAAGACAGGGTGGGCGGCTACACCTTC. The chain couples TRBV19 to TRBJ1-2, with TRBD1 matching 7 bases. The CDR3 extends over 13 amino acids. Germline loops: CDR1 LNHDA, CDR2 SQIVND (reference sequence). J gave up 8 bases and V 5 bases, and 8 bases lay outside the gene matches.

The chain couples TRBV5-8 to TRBJ2-6, with 9 bases aligning to TRBD1. The CDR3 contains 15 residues. CDR1 SGHTS and CDR2 YDEGEE come from the germline V gene. V was pared by 9 bases and J by 3 bases, with 7 bases of the junction left unmatched. CDR3 in amino acids: CAIEQGARGANVLTF. CDR3 nucleotide sequence: TGTGCCATCGAACAGGGGGCGCGTGGGGCCAACGTCCTGACTTTC.

V gene TRBV5-1 combines with J gene TRBJ2-7; tentatively, D is TRBD1 (6 bases). The V and J ends lost 3 bases and 7 bases respectively, with 17 bases between them. Germline-derived CDR1 and CDR2 are SGHRS and YFSETQ. The length of the CDR3 is 14 residues. The DNA for the CDR3 is TGCGCCAGCAGCTCCCTTGGACAGCCCACGGAGCAGTACTTC. Encoded protein: CASSSLGQPTEQYF.

V usage is TRBV6-8 and J usage is TRBJ2-7; 8 positions agree with TRBD1. The CDR3 sequence is 18 residues long. Germline V CDR1 and CDR2: MNHGY, SAAAGT. The J segment lost 4 bases and the V segment lost 2 bases, leaving 16 bases of the junction unmatched. Written as DNA, the CDR3 is TGTGCCAGCAGTTACCATCCGGCAGGGGGCATTTTCGGGTACGAGCAGTACTTC. It translates to CASSYHPAGGIFGYEQYF.

The V gene is TRBV6-5, the J gene TRBJ2-1, with 7 bases identical to TRBD1. Losses at the gene ends were 2 bases for V and 7 bases for J; bases not matched to a gene: 11. The CDR3 contains 16 residues. CDR1 and CDR2 (germline): MNHEY, SVGAGI. This chain's CDR3 is CASSYTLEQGVNEQFF. In nucleotides, the CDR3 is TGTGCCAGCAGTTACACCCTCGAGCAGGGGGTTAATGAGCAGTTCTTC.

This chain joins TRBV11-3 and TRBJ1-4; D not certain. V lost 5 bases and J 5 bases, leaving 12 bases between the germline ends. Germline V gives CDR1 SGHNT, CDR2 YENEEA. This CDR3 region has 14 residues. CDR3 region: CASSAFEENEKLFF. The CDR3 DNA reads as TGTGCCAGCAGCGCGTTTGAAGAGAATGAAAAACTGTTTTTT.

This chain links TRBV27 with TRBJ1-5; D is unresolved. The V end was cut by 3 bases, the J end by 4 bases, with 13 bases between. CDR1 is MNHEY, CDR2 SMNVEV, per germline (reference sequence). The CDR3 has 15 amino acids. The CDR3 bases are TGTGCCAGCAGTTTTGTGGGTGGGAGGAATCAGCCCCAGCATTTT. Amino acids: CASSFVGGRNQPQHF.